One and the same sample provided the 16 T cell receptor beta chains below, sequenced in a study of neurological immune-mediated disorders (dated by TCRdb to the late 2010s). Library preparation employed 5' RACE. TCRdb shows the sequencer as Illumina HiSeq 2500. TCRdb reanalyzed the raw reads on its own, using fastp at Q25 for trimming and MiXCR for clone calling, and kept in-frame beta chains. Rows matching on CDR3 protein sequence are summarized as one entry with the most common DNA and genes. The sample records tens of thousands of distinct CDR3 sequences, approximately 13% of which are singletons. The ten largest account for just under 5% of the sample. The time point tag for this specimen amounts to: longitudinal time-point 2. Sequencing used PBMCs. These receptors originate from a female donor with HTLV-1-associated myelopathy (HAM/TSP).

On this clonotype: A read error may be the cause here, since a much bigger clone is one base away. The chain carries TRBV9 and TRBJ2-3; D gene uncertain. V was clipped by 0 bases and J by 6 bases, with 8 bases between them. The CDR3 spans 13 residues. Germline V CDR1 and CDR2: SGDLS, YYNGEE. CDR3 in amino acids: CASSVERPDTQYF. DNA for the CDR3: TGTGCCAGCAGCGTAGAAAGGCCGGATACGCAGTATTTT.

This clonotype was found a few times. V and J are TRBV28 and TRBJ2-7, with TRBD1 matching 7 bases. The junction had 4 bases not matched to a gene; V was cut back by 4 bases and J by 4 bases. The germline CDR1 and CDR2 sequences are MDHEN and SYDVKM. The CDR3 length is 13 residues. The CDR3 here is CASSYRGYYEQYF. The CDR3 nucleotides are TGTGCCAGCAGTTACAGGGGTTATTACGAGCAGTACTTC.

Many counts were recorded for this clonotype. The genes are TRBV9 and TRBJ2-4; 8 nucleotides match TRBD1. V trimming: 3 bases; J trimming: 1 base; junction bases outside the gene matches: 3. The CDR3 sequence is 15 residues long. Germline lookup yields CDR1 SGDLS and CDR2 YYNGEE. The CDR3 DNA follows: TGTGCCAGCAGCGCGACAGGGGAGGCCAAAAACATTCAGTACTTC. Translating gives CASSATGEAKNIQYF. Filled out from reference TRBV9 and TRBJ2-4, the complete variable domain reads DSGVTQTPKHLITATGQRVTLRCSPRSGDLSVYWYQQSLDQGLQFLIQYYNGEERAKGNILERFSAQQFPDLHSELNLSSLELGDSALYFCASSATGEAKNIQYFGAGTRLSVL.

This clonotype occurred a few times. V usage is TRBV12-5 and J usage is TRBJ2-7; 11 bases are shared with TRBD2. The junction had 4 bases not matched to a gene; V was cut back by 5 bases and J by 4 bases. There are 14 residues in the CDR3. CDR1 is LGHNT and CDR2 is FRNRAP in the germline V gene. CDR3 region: CASGTGTSGYEQYF. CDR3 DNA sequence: TGTGCTAGTGGTACCGGGACTAGCGGTTACGAGCAGTACTTC.

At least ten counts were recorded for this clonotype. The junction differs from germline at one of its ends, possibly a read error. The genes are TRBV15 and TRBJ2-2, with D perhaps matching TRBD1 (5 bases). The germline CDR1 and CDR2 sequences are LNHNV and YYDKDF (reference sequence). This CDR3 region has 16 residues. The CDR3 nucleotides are TGTGCTACCAGCAGAGAGCCAGGGATTAACACCGGGGAGCTGTTTTTT. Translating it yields CATSREPGINTGELFF.

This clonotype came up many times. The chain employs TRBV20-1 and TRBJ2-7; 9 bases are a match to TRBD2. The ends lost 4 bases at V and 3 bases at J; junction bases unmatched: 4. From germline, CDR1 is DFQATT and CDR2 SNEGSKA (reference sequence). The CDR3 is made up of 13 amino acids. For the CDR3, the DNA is TGCAGTGCTAATAGCGGGGGAGTCTACGAGCAGTACTTC. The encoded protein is CSANSGGVYEQYF.

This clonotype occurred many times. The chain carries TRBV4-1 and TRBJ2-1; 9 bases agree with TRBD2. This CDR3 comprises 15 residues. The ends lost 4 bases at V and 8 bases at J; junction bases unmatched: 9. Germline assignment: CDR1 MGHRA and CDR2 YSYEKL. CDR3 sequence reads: CASSLTAGGNYEQFF. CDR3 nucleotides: TGCGCCAGCAGCCTGACGGCGGGGGGGAACTATGAGCAGTTCTTC.

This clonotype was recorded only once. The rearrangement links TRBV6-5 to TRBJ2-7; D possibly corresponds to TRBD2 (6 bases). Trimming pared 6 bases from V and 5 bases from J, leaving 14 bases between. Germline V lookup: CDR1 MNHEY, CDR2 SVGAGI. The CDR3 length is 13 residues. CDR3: CASRLGTYNEQYF. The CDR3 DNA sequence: TGTGCCAGCAGGCTCGGGACTTACAACGAGCAGTACTTC.

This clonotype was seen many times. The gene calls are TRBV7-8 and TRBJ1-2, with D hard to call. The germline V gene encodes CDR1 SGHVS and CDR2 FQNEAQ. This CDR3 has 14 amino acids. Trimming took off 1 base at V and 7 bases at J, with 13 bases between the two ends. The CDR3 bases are TGTGCCAGCAGCTTAGAGGATCGGGAAGGTGGCTACACCTTC. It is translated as CASSLEDREGGYTF.

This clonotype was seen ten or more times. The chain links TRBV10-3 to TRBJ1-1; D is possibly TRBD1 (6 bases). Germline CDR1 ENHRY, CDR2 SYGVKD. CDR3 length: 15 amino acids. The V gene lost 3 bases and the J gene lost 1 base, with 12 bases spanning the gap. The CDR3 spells CAISDSGTPNTEAFF. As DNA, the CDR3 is TGTGCCATCAGTGATTCCGGGACACCGAACACTGAAGCTTTCTTT.

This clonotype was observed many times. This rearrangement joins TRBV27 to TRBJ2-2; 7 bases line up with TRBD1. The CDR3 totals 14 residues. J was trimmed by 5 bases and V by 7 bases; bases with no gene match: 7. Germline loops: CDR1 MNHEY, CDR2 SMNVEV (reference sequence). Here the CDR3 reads CASKGTAGTGELFF. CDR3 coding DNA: TGTGCCAGCAAAGGGACAGCCGGGACCGGGGAGCTGTTTTTT.

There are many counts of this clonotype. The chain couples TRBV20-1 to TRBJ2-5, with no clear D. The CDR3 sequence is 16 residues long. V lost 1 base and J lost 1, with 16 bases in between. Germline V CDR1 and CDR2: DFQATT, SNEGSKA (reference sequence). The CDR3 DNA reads TGCAGTGCTAGAGTTGATCCGGGTCTAGGCCAAGAGACCCAGTACTTC. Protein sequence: CSARVDPGLGQETQYF.

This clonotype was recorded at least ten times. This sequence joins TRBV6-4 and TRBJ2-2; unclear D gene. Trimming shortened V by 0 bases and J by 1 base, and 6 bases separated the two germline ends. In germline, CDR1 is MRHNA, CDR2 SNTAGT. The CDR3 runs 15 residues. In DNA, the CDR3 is TGTGCCAGCAGTGACTCCGGTCAGAACACCGGGGAGCTGTTTTTT. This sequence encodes CASSDSGQNTGELFF.

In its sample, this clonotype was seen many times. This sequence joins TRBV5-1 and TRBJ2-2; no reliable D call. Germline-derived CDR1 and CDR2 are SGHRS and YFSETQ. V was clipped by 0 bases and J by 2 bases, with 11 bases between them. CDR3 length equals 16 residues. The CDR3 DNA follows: TGCGCCAGCAGCTTGGAGGGCCACATAAACACCGGGGAGCTGTTTTTT. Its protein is CASSLEGHINTGELFF.

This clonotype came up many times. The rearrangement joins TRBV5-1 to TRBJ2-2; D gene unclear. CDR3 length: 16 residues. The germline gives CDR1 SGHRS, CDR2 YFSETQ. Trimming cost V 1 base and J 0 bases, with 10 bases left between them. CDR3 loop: CASSLSAVTNTGELFF. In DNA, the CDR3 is TGCGCCAGCAGCTTGTCGGCGGTTACGAACACCGGGGAGCTGTTTTTT. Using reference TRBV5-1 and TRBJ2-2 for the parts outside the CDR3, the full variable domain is KAGVTQTPRYLIKTRGQQVTLSCSPISGHRSVSWYQQTPGQGLQFLFEYFSETQRNKGNFPGRFSGRQFSNSRSEMNVSTLELGDSALYLCASSLSAVTNTGELFFGEGSRLTVL.

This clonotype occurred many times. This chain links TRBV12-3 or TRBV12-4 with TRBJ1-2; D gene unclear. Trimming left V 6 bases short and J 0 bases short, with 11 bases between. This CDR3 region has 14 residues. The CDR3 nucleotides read TGTGCCAGCAGCATCAGAGAATCTAACTATGGCTACACCTTC. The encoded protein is CASSIRESNYGYTF.